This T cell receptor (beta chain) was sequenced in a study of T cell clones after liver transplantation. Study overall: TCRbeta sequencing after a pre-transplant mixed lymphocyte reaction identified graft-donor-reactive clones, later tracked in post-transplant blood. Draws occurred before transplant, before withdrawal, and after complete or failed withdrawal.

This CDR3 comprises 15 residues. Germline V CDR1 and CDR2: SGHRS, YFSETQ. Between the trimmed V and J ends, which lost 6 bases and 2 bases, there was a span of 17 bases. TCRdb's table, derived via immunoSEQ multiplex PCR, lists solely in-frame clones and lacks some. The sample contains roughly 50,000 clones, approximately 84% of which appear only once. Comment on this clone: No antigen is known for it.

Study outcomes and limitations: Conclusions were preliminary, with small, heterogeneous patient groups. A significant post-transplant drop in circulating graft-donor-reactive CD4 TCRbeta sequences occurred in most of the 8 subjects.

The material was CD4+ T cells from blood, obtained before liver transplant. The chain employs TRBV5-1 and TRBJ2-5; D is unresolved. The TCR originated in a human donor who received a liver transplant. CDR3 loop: CASNGPGLIQETQYF. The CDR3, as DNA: TGCGCCAGCAATGGTCCGGGTTTGATACAAGAGACCCAGTACTTC.